A single sample gave rise to the 10 T cell receptor beta chains below, sequenced in a study of cytomegalovirus exposure and HLA in healthy donors (TCRdb year 2017). Libraries came from the immunoSEQ multiplex PCR assay. For the multiplex PCR, a mixture combining 60 forward primers for TCR Vbeta segments and 13 reverse primers for TCR Jbeta segments was used. Imported from immuneACCESS, the table was reduced by TCRdb to in-frame sequences with V and J called. These copies leave out some clones; in studies compared against another copy, an unresolved V gene accounts for under half, and the cause of the remainder is not known. Across this sample there are 150,000 to 200,000 clones, with about 86% seen only once. About 1.9% of the sample rests with the top ten. The sequenced material came from PBMCs. All receptors derive from a woman aged 18 to 35 in good health and CMV-seropositive.

A remark on this clone: A read error may account for a junction end that differs from germline. The CDR3 spells CVSSEAAAAGREQYF. CDR3 DNA: TGTGTCAGCAGTGAAGCGGCCGCAGCGGGGCGCGAGCAGTACTTC. The chain carries TRBV6-1 and TRBJ2-7; 7 positions agree with TRBD2. Germline-derived CDR1 and CDR2 are MNHNS and SASEGT. There are 15 residues in the CDR3.

This clone was seen only once. This rearrangement joins TRBV7-9 to TRBJ2-1; 8 positions match TRBD2. After removal of 4 bases from V and 0 bases from J, the junction contained 14 bases not matched to a gene. Per germline, CDR1 SEHNR and CDR2 FQNEAQ (reference sequence). CDR3 length equals 19 residues. CDR3 amino acids: CASSWWGSRGTSSYNEQFF. The CDR3 DNA reads as TGTGCCAGCAGCTGGTGGGGGAGCCGGGGGACTAGCTCCTACAATGAGCAGTTCTTC. The entire variable domain, with the rest obtained from reference TRBV7-9 and TRBJ2-1, is as follows: DTGVSQNPRHKITKRGQNVTFRCDPISEHNRLYWYRQTLGQGPEFLTYFQNEAQLEKSRLLSDRFSAERPKGSFSTLEIQRTEQGDSAMYLCASSWWGSRGTSSYNEQFFGPGTRLTVL.

The rearrangement joins TRBV9 to TRBJ2-7; D unclear. This CDR3 is 13 amino acids long. Trimming pared 4 bases from V and 0 bases from J, leaving 8 bases between. In germline, CDR1 is SGDLS, CDR2 YYNGEE. The CDR3 DNA reads TGTGCCAGCAGCTTTGACATCTCCTACGAGCAGTACTTC. Translating gives CASSFDISYEQYF.

This chain joins TRBV7-8 and TRBJ1-5; D remains unclear. The germline CDR1 and CDR2 sequences are SGHVS and FQNEAQ. CDR3 length equals 14 residues. V lost 5 bases to trimming and J lost 0 bases, with 8 bases between them. The CDR3 here is CASSPLYSNQPQHF. CDR3 bases: TGTGCCAGCAGCCCACTCTATAGCAATCAGCCCCAGCATTTT.

The gene calls are TRBV5-4 and TRBJ2-5, with 10 bases that match TRBD1. The CDR3 is made up of 16 amino acids. Germline trimming cut 4 bases from V and 11 bases from J; bases unmatched to any gene: 17. Germline loops: CDR1 SGHNT, CDR2 YYREEE (reference sequence). CDR3 in amino acids: CASSLAHGTGAGEQYF. The CDR3 DNA follows: TGTGCCAGCAGCCTCGCCCACGGGACAGGGGCAGGGGAGCAGTACTTC. Using reference TRBV5-4 and TRBJ2-5 for the parts outside the CDR3, the full variable domain is ETGVTQSPTHLIKTRGQQVTLRCSSQSGHNTVSWYQQALGQGPQFIFQYYREEENGRGNFPPRFSGLQFPNYSSELNVNALELDDSALYLCASSLAHGTGAGEQYFGPGTRLLVL.

This clone has more than one count but fewer than ten. J is TRBJ2-7 and V is TRBV29-1; a weak D match, TRBD2 (6 bases). Per the germline V gene, CDR1 is SQVTM and CDR2 is ANQGSEA. Trimming took 6 bases from V and 2 from J, leaving 17 bases between them. There are 14 residues in the CDR3. The CDR3: CSVAGIRGTYEQYF. CDR3 in DNA: TGCAGCGTCGCGGGTATTCGGGGGACCTACGAGCAGTACTTC.

The genes are TRBV21-1 and TRBJ1-6. TRBV21-1 is recorded as a pseudogene. The CDR3 contains 13 residues. The CDR3 nucleotides are TGTGCCAGCAGCAACAGGGAGGATTCACCCCTCCACTTT. Translating gives CASSNREDSPLHF.

This clone has a single count. This chain connects TRBV5-1 to TRBJ2-2, with D unresolved. The CDR3 totals 15 residues. V shed 1 base and J shed 6 bases, with 13 bases lying between them. The germline gives CDR1 SGHRS, CDR2 YFSETQ. The CDR3 protein is CASSLLSAKSGELFF. The CDR3 nucleotides read TGCGCCAGCAGCTTGCTGTCCGCGAAGTCCGGGGAGCTGTTTTTT.

The gene calls are TRBV11-2 and TRBJ2-2, with 8 positions matching TRBD2. J gave up 8 bases and V 5 bases, and 4 bases lay outside the gene matches. This CDR3 is built from 13 residues. Germline V gene data show CDR1 as SGHAT and CDR2 as FQNNGV. The CDR3 loop is CASSHSGAGELFF. The CDR3 DNA is TGTGCCAGCAGCCATAGCGGGGCTGGGGAGCTGTTTTTT.

This chain connects TRBV28 to TRBJ2-7, with 9 bases identical to TRBD1. The CDR3 covers 15 residues. V trimming: 7 bases; J trimming: 4 bases; junction bases outside the gene matches: 11. Looked up from germline, CDR1 is MDHEN and CDR2 is SYDVKM. The chain's CDR3 is CASTQTGQGKYEQYF. CDR3 coding DNA: TGTGCCAGCACCCAAACGGGACAGGGAAAGTACGAGCAGTACTTC.